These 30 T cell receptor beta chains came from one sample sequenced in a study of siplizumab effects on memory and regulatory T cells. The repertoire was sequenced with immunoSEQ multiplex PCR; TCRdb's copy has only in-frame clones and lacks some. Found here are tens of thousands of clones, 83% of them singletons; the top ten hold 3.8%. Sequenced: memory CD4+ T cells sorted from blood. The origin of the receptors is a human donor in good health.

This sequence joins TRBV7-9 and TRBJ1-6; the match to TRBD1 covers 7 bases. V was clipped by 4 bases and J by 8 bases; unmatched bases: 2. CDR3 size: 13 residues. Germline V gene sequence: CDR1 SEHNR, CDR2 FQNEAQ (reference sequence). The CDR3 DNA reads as TGTGCCAGCAGCTCCCAGGGGGATTCACCCCTCCACTTT. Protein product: CASSSQGDSPLHF.

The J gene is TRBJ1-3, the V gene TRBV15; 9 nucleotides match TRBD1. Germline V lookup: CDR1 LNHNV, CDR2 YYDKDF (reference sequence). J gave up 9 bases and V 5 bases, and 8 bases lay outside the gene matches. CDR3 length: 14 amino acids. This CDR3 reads CATSGQGRLGTIYF. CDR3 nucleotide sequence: TGTGCCACCAGCGGACAGGGGAGGCTGGGCACCATATATTTT.

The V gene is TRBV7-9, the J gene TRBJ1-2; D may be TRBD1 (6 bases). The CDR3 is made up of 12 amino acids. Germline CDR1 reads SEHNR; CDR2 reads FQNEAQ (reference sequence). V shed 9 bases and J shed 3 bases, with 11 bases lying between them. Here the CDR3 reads CASSGEDYGYTF. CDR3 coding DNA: TGTGCCAGTTCAGGGGAAGACTATGGCTACACCTTC.

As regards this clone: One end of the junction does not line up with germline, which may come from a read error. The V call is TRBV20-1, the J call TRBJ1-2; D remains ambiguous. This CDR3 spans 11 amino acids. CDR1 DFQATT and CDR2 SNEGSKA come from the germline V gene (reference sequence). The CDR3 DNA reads TGCAGTGCCAAGATTGGTTCCTCGCTCACATTC. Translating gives CSAKIGSSLTF.

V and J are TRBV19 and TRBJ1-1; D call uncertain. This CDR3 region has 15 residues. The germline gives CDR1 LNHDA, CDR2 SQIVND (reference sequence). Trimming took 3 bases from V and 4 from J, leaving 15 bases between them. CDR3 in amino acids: CASSILRTGGTEAFF. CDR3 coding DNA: TGTGCCAGTAGTATTTTGAGGACCGGAGGCACTGAAGCTTTCTTT.

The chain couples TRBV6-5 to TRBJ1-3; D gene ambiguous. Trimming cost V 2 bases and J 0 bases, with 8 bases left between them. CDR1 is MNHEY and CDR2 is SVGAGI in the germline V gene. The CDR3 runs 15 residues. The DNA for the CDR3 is TGTGCCAGCAGTTACGACAAAAACTCTGGAAACACCATATATTTT. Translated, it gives CASSYDKNSGNTIYF.

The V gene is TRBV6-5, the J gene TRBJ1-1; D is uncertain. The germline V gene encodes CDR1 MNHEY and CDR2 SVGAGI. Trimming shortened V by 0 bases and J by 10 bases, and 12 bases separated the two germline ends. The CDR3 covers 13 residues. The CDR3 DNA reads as TGTGCCAGCAGTTACTCACGGCGGGAGAGAGCTTTCTTT. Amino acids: CASSYSRRERAFF.

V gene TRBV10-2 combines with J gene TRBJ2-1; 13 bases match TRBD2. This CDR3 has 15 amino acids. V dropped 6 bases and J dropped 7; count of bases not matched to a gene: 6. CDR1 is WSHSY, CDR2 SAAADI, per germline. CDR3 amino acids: CASRTGTSGKNEQFF. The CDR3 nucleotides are TGCGCCAGCAGAACCGGGACTAGCGGGAAAAATGAGCAGTTCTTC.

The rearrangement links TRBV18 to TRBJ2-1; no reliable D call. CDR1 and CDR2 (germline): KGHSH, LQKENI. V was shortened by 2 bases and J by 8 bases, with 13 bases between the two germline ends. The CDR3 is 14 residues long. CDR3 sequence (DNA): TGTGCCAGCTCACCAACGGGTAGTGCCGATGAGCAGTTCTTC. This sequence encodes CASSPTGSADEQFF.

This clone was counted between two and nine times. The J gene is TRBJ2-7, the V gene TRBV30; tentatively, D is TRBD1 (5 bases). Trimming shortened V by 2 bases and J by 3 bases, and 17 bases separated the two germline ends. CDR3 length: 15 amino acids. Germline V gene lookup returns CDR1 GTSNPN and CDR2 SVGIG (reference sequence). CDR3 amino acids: CAWSRKSDRFYEQYF. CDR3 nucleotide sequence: TGTGCCTGGAGTCGAAAGTCCGACAGATTCTACGAGCAGTACTTC.

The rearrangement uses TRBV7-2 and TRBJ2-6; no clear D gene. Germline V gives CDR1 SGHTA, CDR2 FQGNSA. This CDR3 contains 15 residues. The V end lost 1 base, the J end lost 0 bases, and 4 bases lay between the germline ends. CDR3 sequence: CASSLDLSGANVLTF. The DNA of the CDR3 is TGTGCCAGCAGCTTAGATCTCTCTGGGGCCAACGTCCTGACTTTC. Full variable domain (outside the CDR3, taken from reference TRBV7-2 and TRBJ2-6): GAGVSQSPSNKVTEKGKDVELRCDPISGHTALYWYRQSLGQGLEFLIYFQGNSAPDKSGLPSDRFSAERTGGSVSTLTIQRTQQEDSAVYLCASSLDLSGANVLTFGAGSRLTVL.

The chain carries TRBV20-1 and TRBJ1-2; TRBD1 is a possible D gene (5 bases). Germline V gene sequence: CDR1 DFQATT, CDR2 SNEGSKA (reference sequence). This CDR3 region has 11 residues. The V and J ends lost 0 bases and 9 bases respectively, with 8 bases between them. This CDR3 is CSARDRVSYTF. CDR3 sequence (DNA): TGCAGTGCTAGAGACAGGGTTAGCTACACCTTC.

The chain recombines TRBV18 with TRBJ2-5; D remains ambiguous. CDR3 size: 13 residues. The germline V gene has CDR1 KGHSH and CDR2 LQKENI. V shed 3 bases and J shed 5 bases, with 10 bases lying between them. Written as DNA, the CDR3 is TGTGCCAGCTCACCCGGCTCAGAGGAGACCCAGTACTTC. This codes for CASSPGSEETQYF.

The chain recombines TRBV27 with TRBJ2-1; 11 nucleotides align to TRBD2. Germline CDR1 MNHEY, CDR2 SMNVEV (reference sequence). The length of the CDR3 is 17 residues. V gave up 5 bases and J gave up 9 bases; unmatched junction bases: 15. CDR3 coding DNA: TGTGCCAGCAGTCCTAGACTAGCGGGATTTCCCGTGGGTGAGCAGTTCTTC. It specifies CASSPRLAGFPVGEQFF.

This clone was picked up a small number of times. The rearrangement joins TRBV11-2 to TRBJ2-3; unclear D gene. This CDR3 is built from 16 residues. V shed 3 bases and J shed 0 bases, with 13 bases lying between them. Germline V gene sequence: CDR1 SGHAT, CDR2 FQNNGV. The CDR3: CASSLGFQTSTDTQYF. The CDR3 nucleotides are TGTGCCAGCAGCTTGGGGTTTCAGACTAGCACAGATACGCAGTATTTT.

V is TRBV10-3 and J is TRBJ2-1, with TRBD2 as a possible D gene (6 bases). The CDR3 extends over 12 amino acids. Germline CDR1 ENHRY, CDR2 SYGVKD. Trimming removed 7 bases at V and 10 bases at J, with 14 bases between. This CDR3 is CAINLEGREQFF. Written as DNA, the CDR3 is TGTGCCATCAATCTGGAGGGCCGCGAGCAGTTCTTC.

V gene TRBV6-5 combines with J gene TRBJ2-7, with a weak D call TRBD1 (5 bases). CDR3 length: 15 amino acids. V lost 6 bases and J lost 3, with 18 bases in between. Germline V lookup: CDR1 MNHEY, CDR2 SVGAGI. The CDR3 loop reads CASRRQRDSFYEQYF. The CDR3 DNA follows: TGTGCCAGCAGGCGTCAAAGAGACAGCTTCTACGAGCAGTACTTC.

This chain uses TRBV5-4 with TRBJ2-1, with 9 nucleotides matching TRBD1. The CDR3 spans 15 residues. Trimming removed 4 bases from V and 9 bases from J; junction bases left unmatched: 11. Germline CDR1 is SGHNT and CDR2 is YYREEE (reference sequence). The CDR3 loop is CASSRSRDRVGEQFF. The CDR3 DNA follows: TGTGCCAGCAGCCGGTCCCGGGACAGGGTGGGTGAGCAGTTCTTC. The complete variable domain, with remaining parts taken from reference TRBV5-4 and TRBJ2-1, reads ETGVTQSPTHLIKTRGQQVTLRCSSQSGHNTVSWYQQALGQGPQFIFQYYREEENGRGNFPPRFSGLQFPNYSSELNVNALELDDSALYLCASSRSRDRVGEQFFGPGTRLTVL.

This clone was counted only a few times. The DNA of the CDR3 is TGTGCCAGCAGTGGGCCGGGGGGCCGGGAGACCCAGTACTTC. This encodes CASSGPGGRETQYF. The V and J genes are TRBV2 and TRBJ2-5; weak D call: TRBD2 (7 bases). Germline V gene sequence: CDR1 SNHLY, CDR2 FYNNEI. Trimming cost V 4 bases and J 5 bases, with 14 bases left between them. The CDR3 consists of 14 residues.

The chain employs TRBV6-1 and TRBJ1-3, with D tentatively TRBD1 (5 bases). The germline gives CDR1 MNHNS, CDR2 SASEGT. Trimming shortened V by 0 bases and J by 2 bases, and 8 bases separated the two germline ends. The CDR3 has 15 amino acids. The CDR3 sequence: CASSEALRAGNTIYF. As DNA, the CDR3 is TGTGCCAGCAGTGAAGCCCTCAGGGCTGGAAACACCATATATTTT.

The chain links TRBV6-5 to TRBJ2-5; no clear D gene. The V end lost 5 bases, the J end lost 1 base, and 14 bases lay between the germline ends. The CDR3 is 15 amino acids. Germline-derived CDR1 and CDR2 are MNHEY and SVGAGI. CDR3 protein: CASSRLGEGQETQYF. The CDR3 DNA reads TGTGCCAGCAGTCGCCTCGGAGAAGGCCAAGAGACCCAGTACTTC.

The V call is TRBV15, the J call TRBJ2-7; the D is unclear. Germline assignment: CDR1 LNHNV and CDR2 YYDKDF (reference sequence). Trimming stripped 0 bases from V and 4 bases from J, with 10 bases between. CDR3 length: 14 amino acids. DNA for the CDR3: TGTGCCACCAGCAGAGAGGGGAAGAGTTACGAGCAGTACTTC. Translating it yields CATSREGKSYEQYF. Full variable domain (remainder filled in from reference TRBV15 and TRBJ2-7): DAMVIQNPRYQVTQFGKPVTLSCSQTLNHNVMYWYQQKSSQAPKLLFHYYDKDFNNEADTPDNFQSRRPNTSFCFLDIRSPGLGDTAMYLCATSREGKSYEQYFGPGTRLTVT.

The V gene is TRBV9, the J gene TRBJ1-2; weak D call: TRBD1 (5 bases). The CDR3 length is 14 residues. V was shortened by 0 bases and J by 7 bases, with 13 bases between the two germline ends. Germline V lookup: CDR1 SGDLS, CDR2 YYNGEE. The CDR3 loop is CASSVVEGIGGYTF. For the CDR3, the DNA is TGTGCCAGCAGCGTAGTCGAGGGGATAGGTGGCTACACCTTC. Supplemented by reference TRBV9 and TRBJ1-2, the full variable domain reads DSGVTQTPKHLITATGQRVTLRCSPRSGDLSVYWYQQSLDQGLQFLIQYYNGEERAKGNILERFSAQQFPDLHSELNLSSLELGDSALYFCASSVVEGIGGYTFGSGTRLTVV.

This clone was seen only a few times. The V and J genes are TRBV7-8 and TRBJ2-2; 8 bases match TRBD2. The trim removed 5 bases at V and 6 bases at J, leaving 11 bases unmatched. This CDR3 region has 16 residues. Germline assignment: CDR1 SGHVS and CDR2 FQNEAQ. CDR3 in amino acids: CASSPRIAGSPGELFF. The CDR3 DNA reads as TGTGCCAGCAGCCCTCGGATAGCGGGGTCCCCCGGGGAGCTGTTTTTT.

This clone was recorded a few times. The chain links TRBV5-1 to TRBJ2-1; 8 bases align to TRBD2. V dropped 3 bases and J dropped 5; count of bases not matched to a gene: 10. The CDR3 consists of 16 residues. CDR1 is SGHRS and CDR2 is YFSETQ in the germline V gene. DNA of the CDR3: TGCGCCAGCAGCTGGGCGGAGGCGGGGGGTCACAATGAGCAGTTCTTC. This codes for CASSWAEAGGHNEQFF. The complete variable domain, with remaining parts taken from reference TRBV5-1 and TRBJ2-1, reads KAGVTQTPRYLIKTRGQQVTLSCSPISGHRSVSWYQQTPGQGLQFLFEYFSETQRNKGNFPGRFSGRQFSNSRSEMNVSTLELGDSALYLCASSWAEAGGHNEQFFGPGTRLTVL.

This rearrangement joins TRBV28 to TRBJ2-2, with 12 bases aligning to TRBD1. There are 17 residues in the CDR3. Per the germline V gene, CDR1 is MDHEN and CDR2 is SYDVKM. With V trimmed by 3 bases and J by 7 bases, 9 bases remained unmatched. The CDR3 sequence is CASSFTPGQGANGELFF. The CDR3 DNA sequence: TGTGCCAGCAGTTTTACACCGGGACAGGGGGCGAACGGGGAGCTGTTTTTT.

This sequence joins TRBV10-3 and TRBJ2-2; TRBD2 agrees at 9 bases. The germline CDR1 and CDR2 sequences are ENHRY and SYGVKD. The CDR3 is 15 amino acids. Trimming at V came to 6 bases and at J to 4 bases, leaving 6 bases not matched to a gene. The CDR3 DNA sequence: TGTGCCATCAGCATGGGACTAGCTGGCACCGGGGAGCTGTTTTTT. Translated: CAISMGLAGTGELFF.

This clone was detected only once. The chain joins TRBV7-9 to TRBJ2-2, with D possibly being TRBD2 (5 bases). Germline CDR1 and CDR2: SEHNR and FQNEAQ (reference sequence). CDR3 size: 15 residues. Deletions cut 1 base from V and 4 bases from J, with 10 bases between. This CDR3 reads CASSLGAEVTGELFF. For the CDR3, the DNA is TGTGCCAGCAGCTTAGGAGCGGAAGTCACCGGGGAGCTGTTTTTT.

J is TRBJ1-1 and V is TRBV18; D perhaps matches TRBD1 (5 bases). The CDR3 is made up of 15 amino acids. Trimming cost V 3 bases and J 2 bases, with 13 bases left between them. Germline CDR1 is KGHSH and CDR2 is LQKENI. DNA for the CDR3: TGTGCCAGCTCACCTTCTACAGGAGACAACACTGAAGCTTTCTTT. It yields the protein CASSPSTGDNTEAFF.

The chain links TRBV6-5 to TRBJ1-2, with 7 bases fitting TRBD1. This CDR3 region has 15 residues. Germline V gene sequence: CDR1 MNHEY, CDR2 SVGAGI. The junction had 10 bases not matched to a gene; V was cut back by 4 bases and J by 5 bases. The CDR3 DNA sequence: TGTGCCAGCAGTTCTATATCCGGGACAGTGTATGGCTACACCTTC. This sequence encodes CASSSISGTVYGYTF.